This entry features one T cell receptor (beta chain) sequence. In this sample, this clonotype turned up many times. The antigen it binds to is not known. Per-base qualities were not stored, and no clone one base away is much larger. TCR cDNA was made using 5'RACE template switching, a step that added a universal primer site and unique molecular identifiers. cDNA synthesis was primed from both the TCR alpha and TCR beta constant segments. Two PCR steps were used to amplify libraries, with sample barcodes and sequencing adapters being added in the second step. Sequencing of libraries was done on Illumina HiSeq 2500 (2x100 bp) or NovaSeq (2x150 bp). Per the original workflow: Demultiplexing of reads and collapsing into UMI consensus sequences were performed with MIGEC, and V(D)J alignment was carried out with MiXCR. Clonotypes responding to the vaccine were identified with edgeR on replicate PBMC samples, with the criteria of FDR below 0.01 and a log2 fold change above 5 up to day 15. Each bulk clonotype received a CD4 or CD8 identity based on whether the sequenced CD4 or CD8 repertoire contained that clonotype at higher abundance. TCRdb ran its own pipeline on the public reads, namely fastp trimming at Q25 and MiXCR clone calling, and kept in-frame beta chains. Every CDR3 protein is listed once, alongside the most common genes and DNA of its rows. The V and J calls shown here were made by TCRdb, not taken from the authors' results. This sample comprises approximately 250,000 distinct CDR3 sequences, approximately 6.8% of them detected only once. The ten largest clones capture 1% to 1.2% of the sample.

CDR1 and CDR2, looked up from the germline V gene, are SGHTA and FQGNSA. The CDR3, from cysteine to phenylalanine, totals 14 residues. The entry retains the CDR3 DNA only, 42 bases that are in frame from base 1. V is shortened by 2 bases, J by 6 bases, and the region joining them spans 10 bases. In the paper's terms, the treatment or condition label means: live attenuated yellow fever vaccine strain. A standard Ficoll-Paque protocol was used to isolate PBMCs from peripheral blood. Dynabeads CD4 and CD8 positive selection kits were used to isolate CD4 and CD8 T-cell fractions. TriZol was used to extract RNA from bulk PBMCs, from CD4 and CD8 fractions, and from dextramer-positive and dextramer-negative fractions. These data belong to a study of T cells after yellow fever vaccination (dated by TCRdb to the late 2010s). Describing the broader study: Libraries from fractions with low cell numbers were prepared with the SMART-Seq v4 Ultra Low Input RNA kit. Blood was drawn at multiple timepoints before and after primary and secondary immunization, with bulk PBMC replicates and cell subsets isolated. Two healthy male donors, one aged 18 to 30 and one aged 30 to 40 years, were included in the cohort. To follow T-cell clones before and after both primary and booster YFV17D yellow fever vaccination, bulk TCR alpha and beta repertoires underwent longitudinal sequencing.

Study-level results and caveats: A small share of clonotypes was detected in both CD4 and CD8 compartments, with the overlap likely arising from convergent recombination. The study included only two donors, which limits how far the findings can be generalized. Most clones expanded after primary vaccination were re-detected after the booster (around 96% of CD4 and approximately 89% of CD8), suggesting broad memory maintenance. Compared with the primary T-cell response, the secondary T-cell response was faster but weaker, reaching its peak on day 5 rather than on day 15. Computational filtering was needed because FACS-sorted repertoires could contain abundant contaminating clonotypes from the bulk population.

The chain employs TRBV7-2 and TRBJ1-4; TRBD1 is a weak D gene call, 6 bases matching. The material was CD4+ T cells sorted from PBMCs, obtained on the day of the yellow fever booster vaccination. The TCR was taken from a man younger than 40 who received the YFV17D yellow fever vaccine. The CDR3 region: CASSLTRGDEKLFF. DNA sequence: TGTGCCAGCAGCTTAACCAGGGGCGATGAAAAACTGTTTTTT.